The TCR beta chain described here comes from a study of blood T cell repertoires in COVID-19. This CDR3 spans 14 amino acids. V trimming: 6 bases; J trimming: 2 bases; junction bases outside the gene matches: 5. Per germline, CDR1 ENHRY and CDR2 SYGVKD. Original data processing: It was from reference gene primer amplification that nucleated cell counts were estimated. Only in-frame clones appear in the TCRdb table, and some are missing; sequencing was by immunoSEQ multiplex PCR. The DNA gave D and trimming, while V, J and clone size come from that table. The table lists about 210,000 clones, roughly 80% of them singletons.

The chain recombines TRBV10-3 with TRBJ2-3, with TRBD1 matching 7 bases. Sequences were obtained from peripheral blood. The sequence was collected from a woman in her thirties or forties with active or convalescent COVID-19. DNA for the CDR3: TGTGCCATCAGGACAGGGCAAATCACAGATACGCAGTATTTT. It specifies CAIRTGQITDTQYF.